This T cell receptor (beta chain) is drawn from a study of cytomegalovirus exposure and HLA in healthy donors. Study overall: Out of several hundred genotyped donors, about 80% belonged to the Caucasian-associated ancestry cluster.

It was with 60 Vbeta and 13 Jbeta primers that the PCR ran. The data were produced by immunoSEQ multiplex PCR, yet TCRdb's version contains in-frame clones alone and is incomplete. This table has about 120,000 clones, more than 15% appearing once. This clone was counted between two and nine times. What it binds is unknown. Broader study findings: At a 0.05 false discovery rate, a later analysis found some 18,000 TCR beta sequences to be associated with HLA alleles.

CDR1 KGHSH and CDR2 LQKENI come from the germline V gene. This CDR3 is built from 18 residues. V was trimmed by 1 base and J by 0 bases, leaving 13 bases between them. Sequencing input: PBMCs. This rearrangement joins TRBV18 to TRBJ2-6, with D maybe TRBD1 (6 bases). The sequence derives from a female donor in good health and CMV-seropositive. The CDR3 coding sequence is TGTGCCAGCTCACCACTTACCTCGGACAGCTCTGGGGCCAACGTCCTGACTTTC. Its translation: CASSPLTSDSSGANVLTF.